The subject of this entry is one T cell receptor (beta chain). PCR primers comprised 60 Vbeta and 13 Jbeta primers. TCRdb's copy holds only in-frame clones and misses some; the assay was immunoSEQ multiplex PCR. The data show about 120,000 clones, approximately 82% seen once. This entry comes from a study of cytomegalovirus exposure and HLA in healthy donors. Sequenced: PBMCs. This clonotype was sampled from a female donor in good health and CMV-seronegative.

CDR3 DNA sequence: TGTGCCAGCAGGGACAACAATCAGCCCCAGCATTTT. Encoded protein: CASRDNNQPQHF. The chain joins TRBV6-1 to TRBJ1-5, with D possibly being TRBD1 (5 bases). The CDR3 consists of 12 residues. V was pared by 6 bases and J by 3 bases, with 6 bases between. Germline loops: CDR1 MNHNS, CDR2 SASEGT.